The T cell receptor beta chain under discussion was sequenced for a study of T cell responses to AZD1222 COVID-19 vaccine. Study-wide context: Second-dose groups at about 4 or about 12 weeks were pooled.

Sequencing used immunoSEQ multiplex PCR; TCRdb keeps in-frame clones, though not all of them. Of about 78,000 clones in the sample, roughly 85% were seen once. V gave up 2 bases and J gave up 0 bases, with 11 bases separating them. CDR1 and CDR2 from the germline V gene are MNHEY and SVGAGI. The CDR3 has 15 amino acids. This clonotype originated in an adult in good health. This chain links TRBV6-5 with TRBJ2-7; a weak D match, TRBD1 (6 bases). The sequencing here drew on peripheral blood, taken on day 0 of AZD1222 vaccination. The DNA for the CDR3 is TGTGCCAGCAGTTACGGGGGCCTGAGCTCCTACGAGCAGTACTTC. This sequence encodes CASSYGGLSSYEQYF.